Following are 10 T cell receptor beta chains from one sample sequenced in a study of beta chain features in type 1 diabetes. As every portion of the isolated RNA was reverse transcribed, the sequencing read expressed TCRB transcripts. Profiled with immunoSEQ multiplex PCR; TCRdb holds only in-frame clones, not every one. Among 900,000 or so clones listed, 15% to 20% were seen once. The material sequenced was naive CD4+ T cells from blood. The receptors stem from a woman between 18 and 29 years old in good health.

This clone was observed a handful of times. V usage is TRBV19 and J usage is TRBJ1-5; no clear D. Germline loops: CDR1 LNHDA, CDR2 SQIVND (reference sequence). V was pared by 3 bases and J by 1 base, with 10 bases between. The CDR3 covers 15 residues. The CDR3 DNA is TGTGCCAGTAGTATCCAAGGCAGAAGCAATCAGCCCCAGCATTTT. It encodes CASSIQGRSNQPQHF.

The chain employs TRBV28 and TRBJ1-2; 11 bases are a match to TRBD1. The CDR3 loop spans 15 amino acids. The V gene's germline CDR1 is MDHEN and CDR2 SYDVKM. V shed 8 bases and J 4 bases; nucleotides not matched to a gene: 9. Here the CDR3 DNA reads TGTGCCAGCGTCGGGACAGGGGGGCCAGGCTATGGCTACACCTTC. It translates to CASVGTGGPGYGYTF.

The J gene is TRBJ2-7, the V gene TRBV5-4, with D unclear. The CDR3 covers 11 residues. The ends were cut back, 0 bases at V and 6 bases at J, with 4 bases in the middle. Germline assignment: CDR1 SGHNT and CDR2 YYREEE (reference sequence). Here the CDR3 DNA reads TGTGCCAGCAGCTTGGAGGGCGAGCAGTACTTC. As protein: CASSLEGEQYF.

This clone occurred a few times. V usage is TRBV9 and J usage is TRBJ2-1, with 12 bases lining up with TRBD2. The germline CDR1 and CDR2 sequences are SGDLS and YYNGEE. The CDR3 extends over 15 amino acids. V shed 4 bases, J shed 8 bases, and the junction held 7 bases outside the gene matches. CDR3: CASSLLAGGFYEQFF. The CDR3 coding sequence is TGTGCCAGCAGCCTTCTAGCGGGAGGGTTCTATGAGCAGTTCTTC. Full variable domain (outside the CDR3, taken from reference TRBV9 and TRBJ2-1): DSGVTQTPKHLITATGQRVTLRCSPRSGDLSVYWYQQSLDQGLQFLIQYYNGEERAKGNILERFSAQQFPDLHSELNLSSLELGDSALYFCASSLLAGGFYEQFFGPGTRLTVL.

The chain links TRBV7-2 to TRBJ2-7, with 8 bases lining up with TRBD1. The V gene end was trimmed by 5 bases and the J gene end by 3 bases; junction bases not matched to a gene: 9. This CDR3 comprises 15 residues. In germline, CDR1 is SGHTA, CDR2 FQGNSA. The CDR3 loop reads CASSPGQGRIYEQYF. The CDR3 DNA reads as TGTGCCAGCAGCCCAGGACAGGGTCGGATCTACGAGCAGTACTTC. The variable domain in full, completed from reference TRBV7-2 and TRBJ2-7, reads GAGVSQSPSNKVTEKGKDVELRCDPISGHTALYWYRQSLGQGLEFLIYFQGNSAPDKSGLPSDRFSAERTGGSVSTLTIQRTQQEDSAVYLCASSPGQGRIYEQYFGPGTRLTVT.

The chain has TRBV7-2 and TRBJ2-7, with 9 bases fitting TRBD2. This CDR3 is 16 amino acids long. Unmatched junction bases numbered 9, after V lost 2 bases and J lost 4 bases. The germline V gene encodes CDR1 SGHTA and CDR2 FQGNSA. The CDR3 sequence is CASSLMGGRAVYEQYF. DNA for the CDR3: TGTGCCAGCAGCTTAATGGGCGGGAGGGCCGTGTACGAGCAGTACTTC.

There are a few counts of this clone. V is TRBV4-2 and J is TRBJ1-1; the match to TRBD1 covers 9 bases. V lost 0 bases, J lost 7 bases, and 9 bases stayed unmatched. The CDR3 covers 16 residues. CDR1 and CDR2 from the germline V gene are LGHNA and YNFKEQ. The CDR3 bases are TGTGCCAGCAGCCAAGAGTGGGGACAGGGATCGGGTGAAGCTTTCTTT. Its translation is CASSQEWGQGSGEAFF.

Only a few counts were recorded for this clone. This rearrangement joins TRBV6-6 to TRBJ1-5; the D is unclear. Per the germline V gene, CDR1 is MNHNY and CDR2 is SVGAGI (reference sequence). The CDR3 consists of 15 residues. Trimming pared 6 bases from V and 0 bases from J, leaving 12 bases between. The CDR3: CASRDRESSNQPQHF. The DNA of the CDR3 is TGTGCCAGCAGGGATAGAGAGAGTAGCAATCAGCCCCAGCATTTT.

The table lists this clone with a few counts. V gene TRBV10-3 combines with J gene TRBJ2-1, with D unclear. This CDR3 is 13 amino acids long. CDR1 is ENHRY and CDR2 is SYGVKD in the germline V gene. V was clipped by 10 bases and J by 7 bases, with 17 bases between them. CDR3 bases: TGTGCCACGGGTCTCTCAGGAATAAATGAGCAGTTCTTC. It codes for CATGLSGINEQFF.

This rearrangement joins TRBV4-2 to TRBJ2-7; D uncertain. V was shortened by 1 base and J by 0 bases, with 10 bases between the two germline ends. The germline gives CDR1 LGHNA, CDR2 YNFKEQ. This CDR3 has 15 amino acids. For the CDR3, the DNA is TGTGCCAGCAGCCAAGTCTCAGCGAGCTCCTACGAGCAGTACTTC. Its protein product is CASSQVSASSYEQYF.